The rows below give T cell receptor beta chains drawn from one sample of a study of a mutant IDH1 vaccine in newly diagnosed glioma. Produced via immunoSEQ multiplex PCR; TCRdb's table is partial and in-frame only. The sample comprises 50,000 or so clones, roughly 80% of which are singletons, and 7.4% rests with the top ten. Their antigen targets remain unknown. The sample was PBMCs, taken from a glioma patient whose treatment included an IDH1 peptide vaccine. These receptors were obtained from a woman aged 50 to 60 with glioma. Both conserved end residues are part of each CDR3. The D gene is left open where the match is weak.

NA TRBJ1-6 TRBV18 CASSPYLSGNSPLHF
NA TRBJ2-1 TRBV25-1 CASSDPTRKSSYNEQFF
TRBD1 TRBJ1-1 TRBV7-2 CASSPGQESTEAFF
NA TRBJ2-5 TRBV7-2 CASTQNRFGWQAQETQYF
TRBD1 TRBJ1-4 TRBV5-1 CASSGTQGEKLFF
TRBD1 TRBJ1-1 TRBV18 CASSRGQGGHTEAFF
NA TRBJ2-5 TRBV2 CASGGIAQETQYF
NA TRBJ2-3 TRBV5-1 CASSPGTYDTQYF
TRBD1 TRBJ1-2 TRBV19 CASDSGTGPNYGYTF
NA TRBJ2-7 TRBV7-8 CASSSLSYEQYF
NA TRBJ1-6 TRBV19 CASSPDKSSYNSPLHF
NA TRBJ1-1 TRBV18 CASSLPGTEAFF